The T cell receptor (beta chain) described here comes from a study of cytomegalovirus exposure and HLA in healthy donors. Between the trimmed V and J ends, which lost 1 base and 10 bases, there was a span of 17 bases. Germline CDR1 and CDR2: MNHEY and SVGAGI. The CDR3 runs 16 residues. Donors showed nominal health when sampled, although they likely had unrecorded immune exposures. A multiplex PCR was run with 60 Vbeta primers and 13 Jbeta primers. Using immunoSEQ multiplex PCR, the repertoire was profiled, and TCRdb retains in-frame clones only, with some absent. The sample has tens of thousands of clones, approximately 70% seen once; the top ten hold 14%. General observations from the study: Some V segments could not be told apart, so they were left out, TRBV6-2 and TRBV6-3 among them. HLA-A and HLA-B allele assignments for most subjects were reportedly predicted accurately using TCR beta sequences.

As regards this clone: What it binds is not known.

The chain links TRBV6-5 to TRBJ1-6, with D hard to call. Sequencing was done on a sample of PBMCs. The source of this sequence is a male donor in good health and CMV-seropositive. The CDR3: CASSYWRGSVLSPLHF. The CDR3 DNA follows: TGTGCCAGCAGTTACTGGAGAGGGTCAGTTTTATCACCCCTCCACTTT.